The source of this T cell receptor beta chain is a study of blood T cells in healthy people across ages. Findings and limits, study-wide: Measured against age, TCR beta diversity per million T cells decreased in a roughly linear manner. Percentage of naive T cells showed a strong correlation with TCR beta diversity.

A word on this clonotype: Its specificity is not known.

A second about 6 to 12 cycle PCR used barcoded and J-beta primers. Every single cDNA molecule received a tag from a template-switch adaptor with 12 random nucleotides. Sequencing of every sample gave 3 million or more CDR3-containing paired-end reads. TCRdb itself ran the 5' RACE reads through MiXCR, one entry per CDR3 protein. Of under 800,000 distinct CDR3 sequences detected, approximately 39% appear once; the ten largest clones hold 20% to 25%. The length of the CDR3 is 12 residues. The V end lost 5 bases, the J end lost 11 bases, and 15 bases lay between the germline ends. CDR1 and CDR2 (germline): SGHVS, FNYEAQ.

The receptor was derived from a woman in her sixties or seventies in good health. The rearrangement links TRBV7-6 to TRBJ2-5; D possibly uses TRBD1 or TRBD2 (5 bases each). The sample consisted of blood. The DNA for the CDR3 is TGTGCCAGCAGCGGGGCCCGAGGGGAGCAGTACTTC. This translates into CASSGARGEQYF.